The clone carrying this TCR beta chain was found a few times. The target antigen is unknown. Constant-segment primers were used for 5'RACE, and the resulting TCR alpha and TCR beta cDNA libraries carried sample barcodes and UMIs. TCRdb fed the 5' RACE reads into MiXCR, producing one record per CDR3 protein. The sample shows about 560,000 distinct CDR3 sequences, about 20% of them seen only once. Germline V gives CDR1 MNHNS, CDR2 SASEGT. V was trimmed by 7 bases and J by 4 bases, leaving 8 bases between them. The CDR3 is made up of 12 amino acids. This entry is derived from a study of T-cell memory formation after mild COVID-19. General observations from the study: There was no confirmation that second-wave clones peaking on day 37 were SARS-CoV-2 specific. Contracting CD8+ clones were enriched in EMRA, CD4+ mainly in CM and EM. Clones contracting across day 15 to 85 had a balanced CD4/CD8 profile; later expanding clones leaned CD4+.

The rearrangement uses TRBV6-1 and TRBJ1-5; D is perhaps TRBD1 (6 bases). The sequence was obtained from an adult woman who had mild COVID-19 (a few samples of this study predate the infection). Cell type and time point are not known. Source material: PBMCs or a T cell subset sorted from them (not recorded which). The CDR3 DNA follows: TGTGCCAGCAATACAGGGAATCAGCCCCAGCATTTT. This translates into CASNTGNQPQHF.